This TCR beta chain was retrieved from a study of blood T cell repertoires in COVID-19. About the research overall: The origin of the acute and convalescent COVID-19 samples was the United States, Italy and Spain.

As processed by the authors: Counts of nucleated cells, estimated from reference gene primer amplification, were obtained. Sequenced by immunoSEQ multiplex PCR; TCRdb stores in-frame clones only, minus some. That table gives V, J and clone size, and the DNA gave D and trimming. The data contain about 100,000 clones, about 80% of them singletons. From germline, CDR1 is MNHNY and CDR2 SVGAGI (reference sequence). This CDR3 is 14 amino acids long. The V and J ends lost 6 bases and 4 bases, in that order; junction bases with no gene match: 7. This receptor was identified in a woman of 80 years or more with active or convalescent COVID-19. The sample taken for sequencing was peripheral blood. The chain combines TRBV6-6 with TRBJ2-7; TRBD2 agrees at 9 bases. CDR3 coding DNA: TGTGCCAGCAGGGCGGGGGGGTCGTCATACGAGCAGTACTTC. Translated: CASRAGGSSYEQYF.